The 17 T cell receptor beta chains below all came from one sample that was sequenced in a study of T cells in pancreatic ductal adenocarcinoma. The selected patients with pancreatic ductal adenocarcinoma had surgery but no neoadjuvant therapy. The method was immunoSEQ multiplex PCR; TCRdb's version includes in-frame clones alone and lacks a portion of them. The data contain under 5,000 clones, 65% to 80% of them singletons. Sequences were obtained from pancreatic tumor tissue. The receptors were gathered from a human donor with pancreatic ductal adenocarcinoma. The donor label of this sample is uncertain.

This clone appeared a few times. The V call is TRBV27, the J call TRBJ2-7; 10 positions agree with TRBD1. The CDR3 is made up of 18 amino acids. V lost 2 bases, J lost 0 bases, and 10 bases stayed unmatched. Germline V gene sequence: CDR1 MNHEY, CDR2 SMNVEV (reference sequence). CDR3 bases: TGTGCCAGCAGTTTACAACTCCCGGGACAGGGGCGCTCCTACGAGCAGTACTTC. Protein: CASSLQLPGQGRSYEQYF.

The sample holds one count of this clone. The rearrangement joins TRBV5-4 to TRBJ1-4; 7 bases align to TRBD1. The V and J ends lost 7 bases and 2 bases, in that order; junction bases with no gene match: 14. Looked up from germline, CDR1 is SGHNT and CDR2 is YYREEE (reference sequence). There are 17 residues in the CDR3. The CDR3 DNA reads TGTGCCAGCCACCAAAGAAGCAGGGGGGGGACTAATGAAAAACTGTTTTTT. Protein sequence: CASHQRSRGGTNEKLFF.

This chain joins TRBV5-5 and TRBJ2-5, with D hard to call. The J call may be wrong; the DNA end is better matched by TRBJ2-7. In germline, CDR1 is SGHKS, CDR2 YYEKEE (reference sequence). The CDR3 runs 12 residues. The CDR3 protein is CASSLSSYEQYF. CDR3 nucleotide sequence: TGTGCCAGCAGCTTAAGCTCCTACGAGCAGTACTTC.

This sequence joins TRBV30 and TRBJ2-7, with a weak D call TRBD2 (5 bases). This CDR3 spans 16 amino acids. Germline CDR1 is GTSNPN and CDR2 is SVGIG (reference sequence). Between the trimmed V and J ends, which lost 0 bases and 0 bases, there was a span of 15 bases. CDR3: CAWSVERAAYSYEQYF. CDR3 DNA sequence: TGTGCCTGGAGTGTAGAGAGGGCTGCTTACTCCTACGAGCAGTACTTC.

The J gene is TRBJ2-7, the V gene TRBV4-3; D may correspond to TRBD1 or TRBD2 (6 bases each). This CDR3 comprises 15 residues. Trimming pared 0 bases from V and 3 bases from J, leaving 12 bases between. Germline V gives CDR1 LGHNA, CDR2 YSLEER. DNA for the CDR3: TGCGCCAGCAGCCAAGATCGCAGGGGAGGCTACGAGCAGTACTTC. It specifies CASSQDRRGGYEQYF.

The chain uses TRBV27 and TRBJ1-1; 8 bases align to TRBD1. Germline CDR1 MNHEY, CDR2 SMNVEV (reference sequence). V lost 3 bases to trimming and J lost 5 bases; unmatched junction nucleotides: 11. CDR3 length equals 16 residues. The CDR3 DNA is TGTGCCAGCAGTTTCCTACCCGGACAGGGAAGAACTGAAGCTTTCTTT. Amino acid sequence: CASSFLPGQGRTEAFF.

The V call is TRBV5-1, the J call TRBJ1-1; D is possibly TRBD1 (5 bases). CDR3 length: 14 residues. V was pared by 4 bases and J by 0 bases, with 10 bases between. CDR1 is SGHRS and CDR2 is YFSETQ in the germline V gene. The chain's CDR3 is CASSGTTVNTEAFF. The CDR3 bases are TGCGCCAGCAGCGGGACGACAGTGAACACTGAAGCTTTCTTT.

The chain combines TRBV7-8 with TRBJ1-2; no reliable D call. The CDR3 contains 13 residues. Germline V gene lookup returns CDR1 SGHVS and CDR2 FQNEAQ. The ends were cut back, 1 base at V and 0 bases at J, with 3 bases in the middle. The CDR3 reads CASSLVSNYGYTF. The CDR3 nucleotides read TGTGCCAGCAGCTTAGTATCTAACTATGGCTACACCTTC.

This clone has only one observation. The chain couples TRBV30 to TRBJ1-3; D remains ambiguous. This CDR3 region has 13 residues. V gave up 7 bases and J gave up 0 bases, with 10 bases separating them. CDR1 and CDR2 from the germline V gene are GTSNPN and SVGIG (reference sequence). The CDR3 spells CASPRSSGNTIYF. The CDR3, as DNA: TGTGCCTCCCCTCGCAGCTCTGGAAACACCATATATTTT.

V and J are TRBV28 and TRBJ2-1, with TRBD1 matching over 7 bases. This CDR3 has 15 amino acids. Per the germline V gene, CDR1 is MDHEN and CDR2 is SYDVKM. J lost 7 bases, V lost 2 bases, and 8 bases had no gene match. The CDR3 spells CASSLRQGWLNEQFF. The CDR3 DNA sequence: TGTGCCAGCAGTTTACGACAGGGATGGCTGAATGAGCAGTTCTTC.

The chain is built from TRBV30 and TRBJ1-2; no clear D gene. CDR3 size: 12 residues. Between the trimmed V and J ends, which lost 2 bases and 0 bases, there was a span of 4 bases. The V gene's germline CDR1 is GTSNPN and CDR2 SVGIG (reference sequence). The CDR3 sequence: CAWSIANYGYTF. In nucleotides, the CDR3 is TGTGCCTGGAGTATAGCTAACTATGGCTACACCTTC.

The chain has TRBV6-8 and TRBJ1-3; TRBD1 matches at 8 bases. J was trimmed by 0 bases and V by 2 bases; bases with no gene match: 6. Germline V gives CDR1 MNHGY, CDR2 SAAAGT. This CDR3 comprises 17 residues. For the CDR3, the DNA is TGTGCCAGCAGTTACGCATCCACAGGGGGCTCTGGAAACACCATATATTTT. Translated, it gives CASSYASTGGSGNTIYF.

The CDR3 coding sequence is TGTGCCAGCAGCTTAGATTACAGGGGGCAGGTCTATGGCTACACCTTC. It encodes CASSLDYRGQVYGYTF. The chain uses TRBV7-2 and TRBJ1-2, with 9 nucleotides matching TRBD1. V was pared by 1 base and J by 4 bases, with 7 bases of the junction left unmatched. The germline V gene has CDR1 SGHTA and CDR2 FQGNSA. The CDR3 is made up of 16 amino acids.

In this sample, this clone turned up a few times. V gene TRBV27 combines with J gene TRBJ2-2; 8 nucleotides match TRBD1. Germline CDR1 MNHEY, CDR2 SMNVEV (reference sequence). This CDR3 spans 14 amino acids. V was pared by 5 bases and J by 6 bases, with 5 bases of the junction left unmatched. As DNA, the CDR3 is TGTGCCAGCAGTGCGACACAGGGGGCCGGGGAGCTGTTTTTT. This gives the protein CASSATQGAGELFF.

V usage is TRBV5-1 and J usage is TRBJ2-3; TRBD1 matches at 7 bases. V dropped 1 base and J dropped 9; count of bases not matched to a gene: 11. The CDR3 runs to 15 residues. Germline V gene lookup returns CDR1 SGHRS and CDR2 YFSETQ. The CDR3 nucleotides read TGCGCCAGCAGCTTGTTTGGGACAGAAGGGGAAACGCAGTATTTT. Amino acids: CASSLFGTEGETQYF.

This chain uses TRBV5-8 with TRBJ1-5; no clear D. V shed 0 bases and J shed 0 bases, with 7 bases lying between them. The CDR3 contains 15 residues. CDR1 is SGHTS, CDR2 YDEGEE, per germline. CDR3 sequence reads: CASSLADYSNQPQHF. DNA of the CDR3: TGTGCCAGCAGCTTGGCGGATTATAGCAATCAGCCCCAGCATTTT. The complete variable domain, with remaining parts taken from reference TRBV5-8 and TRBJ1-5, reads EAGVTQSPTHLIKTRGQQATLRCSPISGHTSVYWYQQALGLGLQFLLWYDEGEERNRGNFPPRFSGRQFPNYSSELNVNALELEDSALYLCASSLADYSNQPQHFGDGTRLSIL.

V gene TRBV5-4 combines with J gene TRBJ2-7, with 8 positions matching TRBD1. V gave up 1 base and J gave up 4 bases; unmatched junction bases: 13. This CDR3 spans 17 amino acids. CDR1 is SGHNT, CDR2 YYREEE, per germline (reference sequence). CDR3 loop: CASSLMTGVNLKYEQYF. The CDR3, as DNA: TGTGCCAGCAGCTTGATGACAGGGGTTAACTTGAAATACGAGCAGTACTTC.